The source of this T cell receptor (beta chain) is a study of T cell repertoires in cytomegalovirus infection. On the study more broadly: The public TCR beta signatures pointed to both CMV infection and matching HLA type. Regarding the study as a whole: The ex vivo response showed dominance by HLA-C-restricted CMV-specific TCR beta clonotypes. CMV carriers having the relevant HLA were flagged by cumulative public TCR beta family frequency.

TCRdb re-called the reads with MiXCR, one entry per CDR3 protein. Seen here are approximately 140,000 distinct CDR3 sequences, approximately 9.2% observed once, and the top ten hold 10%. Germline V gives CDR1 LNHNV, CDR2 YYDKDF (reference sequence). Trimming left V 5 bases short and J 4 bases short, with 6 bases between. The CDR3 runs to 12 residues. A word on this clonotype: Its antigen is unidentified.

J is TRBJ2-1 and V is TRBV15; D not certain. This TCR was sampled from a human donor in good health (CMV status not recorded). Some clones in this sample may be carry-over from other donors' samples. Material: PBMCs. The CDR3 bases are TGTGCCACCAGCGGTTTATACAATGAGCAGTTCTTC. Its protein product is CATSGLYNEQFF.